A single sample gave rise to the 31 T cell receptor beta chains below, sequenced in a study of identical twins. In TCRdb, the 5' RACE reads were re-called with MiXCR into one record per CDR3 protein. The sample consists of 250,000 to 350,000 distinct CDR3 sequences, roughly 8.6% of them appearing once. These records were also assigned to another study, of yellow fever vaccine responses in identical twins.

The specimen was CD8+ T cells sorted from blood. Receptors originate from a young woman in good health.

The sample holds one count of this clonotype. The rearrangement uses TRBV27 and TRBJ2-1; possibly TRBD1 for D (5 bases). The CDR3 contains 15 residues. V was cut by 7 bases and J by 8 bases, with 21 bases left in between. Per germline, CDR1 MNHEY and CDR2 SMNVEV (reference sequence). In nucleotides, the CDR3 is TGTGCCAGCAAGGGGTGGGCCTCGACGGGCCATGAGCAGTTCTTC. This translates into CASKGWASTGHEQFF.

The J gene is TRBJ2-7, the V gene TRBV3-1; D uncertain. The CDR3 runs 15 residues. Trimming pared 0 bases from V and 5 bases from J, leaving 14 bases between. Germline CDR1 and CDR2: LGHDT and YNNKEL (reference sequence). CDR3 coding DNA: TGTGCCAGCAGCCAAGATATGCAGCTTCGGAACGAGCAGTACTTC. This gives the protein CASSQDMQLRNEQYF.

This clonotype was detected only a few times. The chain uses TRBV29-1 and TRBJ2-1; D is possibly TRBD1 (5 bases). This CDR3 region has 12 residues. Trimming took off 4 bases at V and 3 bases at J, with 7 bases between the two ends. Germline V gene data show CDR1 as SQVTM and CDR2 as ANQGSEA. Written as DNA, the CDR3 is TGCAGCGTTGCCAGGGACTACAATGAGCAGTTCTTC. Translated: CSVARDYNEQFF.

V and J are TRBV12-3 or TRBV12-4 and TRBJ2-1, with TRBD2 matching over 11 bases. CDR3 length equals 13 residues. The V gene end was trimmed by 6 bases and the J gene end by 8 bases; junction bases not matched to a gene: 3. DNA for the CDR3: TGTGCCAGCAGACAACTAGCGGGAGATGAGCAGTTCTTC. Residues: CASRQLAGDEQFF.

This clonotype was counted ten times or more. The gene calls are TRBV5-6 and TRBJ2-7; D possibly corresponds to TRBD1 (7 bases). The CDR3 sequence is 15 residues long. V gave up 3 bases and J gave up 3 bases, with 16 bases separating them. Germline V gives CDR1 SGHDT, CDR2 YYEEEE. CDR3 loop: CASSYGGTAIYEQYF. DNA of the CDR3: TGTGCCAGCAGCTATGGGGGGACAGCCATCTACGAGCAGTACTTC.

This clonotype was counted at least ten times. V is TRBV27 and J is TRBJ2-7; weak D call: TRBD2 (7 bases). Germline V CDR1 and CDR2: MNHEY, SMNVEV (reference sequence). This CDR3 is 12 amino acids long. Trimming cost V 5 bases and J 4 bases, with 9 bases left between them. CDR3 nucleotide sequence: TGTGCCAGCAGTGGGGGGGCATACGAGCAGTACTTC. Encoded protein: CASSGGAYEQYF.

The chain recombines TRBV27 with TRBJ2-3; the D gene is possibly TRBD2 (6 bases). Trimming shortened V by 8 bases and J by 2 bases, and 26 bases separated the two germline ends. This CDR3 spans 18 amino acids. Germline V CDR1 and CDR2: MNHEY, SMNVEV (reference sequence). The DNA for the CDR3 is TGTGCCAGCTCTCCGGGGTTGGTAGGCGGGACTGACACAGATACGCAGTATTTT. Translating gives CASSPGLVGGTDTDTQYF.

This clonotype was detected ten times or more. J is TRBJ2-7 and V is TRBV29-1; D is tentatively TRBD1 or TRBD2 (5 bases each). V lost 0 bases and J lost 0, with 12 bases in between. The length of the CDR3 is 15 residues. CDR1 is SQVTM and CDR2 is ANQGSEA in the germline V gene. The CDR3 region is CSVEDLAGSSYEQYF. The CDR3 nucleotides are TGCAGCGTTGAAGATCTTGCAGGGAGCTCCTACGAGCAGTACTTC.

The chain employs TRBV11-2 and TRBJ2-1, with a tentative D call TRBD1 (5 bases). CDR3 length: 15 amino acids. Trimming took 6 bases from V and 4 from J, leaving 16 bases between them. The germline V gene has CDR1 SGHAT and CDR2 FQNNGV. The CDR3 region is CASRAPGLLYNEQFF. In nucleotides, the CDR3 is TGTGCCAGCAGGGCACCAGGGTTGCTTTACAATGAGCAGTTCTTC. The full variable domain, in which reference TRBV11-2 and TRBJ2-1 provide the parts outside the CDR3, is EAGVAQSPRYKIIEKRQSVAFWCNPISGHATLYWYQQILGQGPKLLIQFQNNGVVDDSQLPKDRFSAERLKGVDSTLKIQPAKLEDSAVYLCASRAPGLLYNEQFFGPGTRLTVL.

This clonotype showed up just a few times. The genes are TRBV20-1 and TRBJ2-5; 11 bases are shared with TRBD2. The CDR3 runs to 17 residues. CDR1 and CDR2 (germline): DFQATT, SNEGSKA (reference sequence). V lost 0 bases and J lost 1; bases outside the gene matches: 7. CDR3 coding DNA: TGCAGTGCTAGAGATATTGAAGGGACTAGCGGCCAAGAGACCCAGTACTTC. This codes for CSARDIEGTSGQETQYF.

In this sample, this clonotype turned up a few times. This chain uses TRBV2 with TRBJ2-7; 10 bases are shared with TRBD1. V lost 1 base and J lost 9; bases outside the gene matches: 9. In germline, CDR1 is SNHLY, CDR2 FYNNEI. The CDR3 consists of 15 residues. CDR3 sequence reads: CASSEGDRGPFGQYF. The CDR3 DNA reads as TGTGCCAGCAGTGAAGGTGACAGGGGGCCCTTCGGGCAGTACTTC.

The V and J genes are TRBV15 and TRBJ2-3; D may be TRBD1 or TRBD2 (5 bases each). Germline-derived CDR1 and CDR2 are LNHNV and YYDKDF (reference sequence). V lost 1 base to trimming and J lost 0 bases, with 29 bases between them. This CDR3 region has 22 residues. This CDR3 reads CATSRGGPGITTGPPSTDTQYF. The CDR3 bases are TGTGCCACCAGCAGAGGGGGCCCAGGGATTACGACGGGACCCCCCAGCACAGATACGCAGTATTTT.

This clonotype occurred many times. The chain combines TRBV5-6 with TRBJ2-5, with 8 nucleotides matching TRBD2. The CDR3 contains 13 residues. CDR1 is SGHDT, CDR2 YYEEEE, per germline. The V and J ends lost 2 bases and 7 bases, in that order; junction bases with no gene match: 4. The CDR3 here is CASSFVSGGTQYF. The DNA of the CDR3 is TGTGCCAGCAGCTTTGTCAGCGGGGGGACCCAGTACTTC.

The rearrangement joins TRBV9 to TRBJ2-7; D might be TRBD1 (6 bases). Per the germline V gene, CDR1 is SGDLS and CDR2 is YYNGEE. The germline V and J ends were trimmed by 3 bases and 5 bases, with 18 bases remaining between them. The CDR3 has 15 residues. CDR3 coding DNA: TGTGCCAGCAGCGGTACCGGGACATCCACAGACGAGCAGTACTTC. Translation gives CASSGTGTSTDEQYF.

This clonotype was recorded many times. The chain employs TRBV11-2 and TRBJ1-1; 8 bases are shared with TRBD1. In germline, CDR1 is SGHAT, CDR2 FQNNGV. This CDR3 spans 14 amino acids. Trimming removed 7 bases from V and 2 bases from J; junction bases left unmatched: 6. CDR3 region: CASNRQGPNTEAFF. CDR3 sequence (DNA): TGTGCCAGCAACCGACAGGGGCCCAACACTGAAGCTTTCTTT.

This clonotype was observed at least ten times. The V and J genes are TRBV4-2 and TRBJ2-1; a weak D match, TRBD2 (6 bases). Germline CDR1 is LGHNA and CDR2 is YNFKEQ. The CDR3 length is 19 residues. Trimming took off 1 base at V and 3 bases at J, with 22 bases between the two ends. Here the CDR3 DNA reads TGTGCCAGCAGCCAAGTTTCCGAGAAGGGCGGGATTTTCTACAATGAGCAGTTCTTC. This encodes CASSQVSEKGGIFYNEQFF.

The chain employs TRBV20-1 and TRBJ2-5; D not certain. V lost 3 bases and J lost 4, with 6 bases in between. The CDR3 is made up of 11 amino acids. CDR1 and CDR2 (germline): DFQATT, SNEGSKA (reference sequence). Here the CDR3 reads CSASPAETQYF. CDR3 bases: TGCAGTGCTAGCCCCGCAGAGACCCAGTACTTC.

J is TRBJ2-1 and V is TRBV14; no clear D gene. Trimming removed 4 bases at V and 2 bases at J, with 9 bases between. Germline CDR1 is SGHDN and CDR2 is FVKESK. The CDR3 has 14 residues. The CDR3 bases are TGTGCCAGCAGCCCCGGAGTTACCTACAATGAGCAGTTCTTC. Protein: CASSPGVTYNEQFF.

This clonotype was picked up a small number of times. Written as DNA, the CDR3 is TGTGCCAGCAGTTACCGAACTAGCGCTTACTACAATGAGCAGTTCTTC. Its translation is CASSYRTSAYYNEQFF. V and J are TRBV6-2 or TRBV6-3 and TRBJ2-1, with TRBD2 matching 7 bases. Germline V CDR1 and CDR2: MNHEY, SVGEGT. The CDR3 is made up of 16 amino acids. V was clipped by 2 bases and J by 3 bases; unmatched bases: 7.

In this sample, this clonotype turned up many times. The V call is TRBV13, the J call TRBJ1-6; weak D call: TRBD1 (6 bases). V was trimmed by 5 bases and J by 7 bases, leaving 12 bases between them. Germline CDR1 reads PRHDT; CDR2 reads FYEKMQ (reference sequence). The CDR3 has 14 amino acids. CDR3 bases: TGTGCCAGCAGCGAAGACGACAGGAATTCACCCCTCCACTTT. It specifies CASSEDDRNSPLHF.

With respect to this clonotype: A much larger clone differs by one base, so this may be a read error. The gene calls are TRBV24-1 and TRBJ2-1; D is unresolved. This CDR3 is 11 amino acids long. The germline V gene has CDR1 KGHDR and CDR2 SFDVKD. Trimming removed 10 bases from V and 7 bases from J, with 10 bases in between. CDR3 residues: CATTYGNEQFF. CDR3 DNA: TGTGCCACTACTTACGGGAATGAGCAGTTCTTC.

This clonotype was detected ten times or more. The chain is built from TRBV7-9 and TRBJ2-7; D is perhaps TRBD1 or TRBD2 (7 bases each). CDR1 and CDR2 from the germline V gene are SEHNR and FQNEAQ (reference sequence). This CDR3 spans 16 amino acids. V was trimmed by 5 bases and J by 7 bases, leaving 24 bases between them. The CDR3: CASSPRGGGVIGEQYF. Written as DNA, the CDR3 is TGTGCCAGCAGCCCCAGGGGGGGAGGCGTCATCGGGGAGCAGTACTTC.

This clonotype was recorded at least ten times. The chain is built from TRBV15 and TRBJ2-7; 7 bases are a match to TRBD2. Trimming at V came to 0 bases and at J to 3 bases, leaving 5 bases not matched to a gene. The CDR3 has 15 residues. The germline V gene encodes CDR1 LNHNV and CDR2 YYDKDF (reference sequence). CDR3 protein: CATSRDLGTNYEQYF. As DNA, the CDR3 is TGTGCCACCAGCAGAGATCTTGGGACTAACTACGAGCAGTACTTC.

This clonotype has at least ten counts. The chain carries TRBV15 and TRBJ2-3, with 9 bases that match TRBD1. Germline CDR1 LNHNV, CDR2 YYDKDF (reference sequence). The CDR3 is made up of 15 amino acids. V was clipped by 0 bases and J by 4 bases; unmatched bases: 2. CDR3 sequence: CATSREQGAADTQYF. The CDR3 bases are TGTGCCACCAGCAGAGAACAGGGGGCGGCAGATACGCAGTATTTT.

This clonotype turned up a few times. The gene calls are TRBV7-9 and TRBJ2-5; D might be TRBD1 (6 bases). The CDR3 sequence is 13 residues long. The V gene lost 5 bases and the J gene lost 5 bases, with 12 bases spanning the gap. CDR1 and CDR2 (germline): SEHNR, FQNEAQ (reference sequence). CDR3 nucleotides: TGTGCCAGCAGCGACAGGTTGCGGGAGACCCAGTACTTC. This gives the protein CASSDRLRETQYF.

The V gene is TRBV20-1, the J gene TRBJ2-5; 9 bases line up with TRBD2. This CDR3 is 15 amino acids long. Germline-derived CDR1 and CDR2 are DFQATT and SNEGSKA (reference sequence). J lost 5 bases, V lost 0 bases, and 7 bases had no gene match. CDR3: CSARDLAGVSETQYF. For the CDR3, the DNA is TGCAGTGCTAGAGATTTAGCGGGAGTTTCGGAGACCCAGTACTTC.

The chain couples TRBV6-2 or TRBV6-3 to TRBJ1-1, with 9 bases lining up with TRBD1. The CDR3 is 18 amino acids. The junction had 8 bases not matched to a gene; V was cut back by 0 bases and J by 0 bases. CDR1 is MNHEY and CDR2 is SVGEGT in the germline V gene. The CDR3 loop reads CASSYSIIGTGMNTEAFF. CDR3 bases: TGTGCCAGCAGTTACTCGATTATTGGGACAGGGATGAACACTGAAGCTTTCTTT.

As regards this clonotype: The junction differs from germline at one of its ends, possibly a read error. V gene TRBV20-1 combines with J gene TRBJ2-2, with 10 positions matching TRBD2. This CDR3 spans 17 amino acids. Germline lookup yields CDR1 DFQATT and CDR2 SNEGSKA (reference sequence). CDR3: CCARLPGLALNTGELFF. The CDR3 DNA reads TGCTGTGCTAGACTACCGGGACTAGCGTTGAACACCGGGGAGCTGTTTTTT.

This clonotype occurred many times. The CDR3 nucleotides are TGCAGCGCAATACAGGGGGCGAGTGGAAACACCATATATTTT. It yields the protein CSAIQGASGNTIYF. The chain carries TRBV29-1 and TRBJ1-3, with TRBD1 matching over 9 bases. The germline V gene has CDR1 SQVTM and CDR2 ANQGSEA. After removal of 7 bases from V and 3 bases from J, the junction contained 7 bases not matched to a gene. This CDR3 region has 14 residues.

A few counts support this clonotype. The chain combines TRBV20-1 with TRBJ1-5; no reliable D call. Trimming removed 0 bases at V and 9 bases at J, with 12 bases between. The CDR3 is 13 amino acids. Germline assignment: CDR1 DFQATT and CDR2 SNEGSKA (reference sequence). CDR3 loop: CSARDLMGWPQHF. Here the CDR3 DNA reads TGCAGTGCTAGAGATCTGATGGGTTGGCCCCAGCATTTT.

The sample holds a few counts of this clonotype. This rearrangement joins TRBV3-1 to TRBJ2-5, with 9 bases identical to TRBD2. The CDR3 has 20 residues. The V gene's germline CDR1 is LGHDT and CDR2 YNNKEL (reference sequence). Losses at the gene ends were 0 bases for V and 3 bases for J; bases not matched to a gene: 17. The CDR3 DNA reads TGTGCCAGCAGCCAAGAGAAGGGCGGGGGGGCTCTTCTCGGCGAAGAGACCCAGTACTTC. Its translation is CASSQEKGGGALLGEETQYF.